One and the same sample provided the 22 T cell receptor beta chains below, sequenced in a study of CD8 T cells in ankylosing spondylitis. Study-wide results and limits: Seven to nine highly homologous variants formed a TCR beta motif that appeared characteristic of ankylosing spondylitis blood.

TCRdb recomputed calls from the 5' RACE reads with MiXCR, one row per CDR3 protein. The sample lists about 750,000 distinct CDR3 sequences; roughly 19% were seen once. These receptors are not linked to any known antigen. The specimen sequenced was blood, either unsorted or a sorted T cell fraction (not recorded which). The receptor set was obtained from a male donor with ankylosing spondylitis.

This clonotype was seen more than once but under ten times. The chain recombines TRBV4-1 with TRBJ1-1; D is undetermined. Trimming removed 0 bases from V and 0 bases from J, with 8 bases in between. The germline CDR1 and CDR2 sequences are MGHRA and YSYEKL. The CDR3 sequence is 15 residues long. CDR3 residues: CASSQERNMNTEAFF. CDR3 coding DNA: TGCGCCAGCAGCCAAGAACGGAACATGAACACTGAAGCTTTCTTT.

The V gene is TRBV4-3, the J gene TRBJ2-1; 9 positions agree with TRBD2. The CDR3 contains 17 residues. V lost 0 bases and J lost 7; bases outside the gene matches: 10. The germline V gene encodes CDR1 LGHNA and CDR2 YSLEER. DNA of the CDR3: TGCGCCAGCAGCCAAGATTTTATGGGACTAGCTTCGAATGAGCAGTTCTTC. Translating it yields CASSQDFMGLASNEQFF.

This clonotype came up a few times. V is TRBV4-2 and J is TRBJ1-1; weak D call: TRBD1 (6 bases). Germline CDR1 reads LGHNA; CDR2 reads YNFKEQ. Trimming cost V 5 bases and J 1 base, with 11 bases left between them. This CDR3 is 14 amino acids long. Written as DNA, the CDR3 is TGTGCCAGCAGCAAGACAGGAGAGAACACTGAAGCTTTCTTT. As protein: CASSKTGENTEAFF.

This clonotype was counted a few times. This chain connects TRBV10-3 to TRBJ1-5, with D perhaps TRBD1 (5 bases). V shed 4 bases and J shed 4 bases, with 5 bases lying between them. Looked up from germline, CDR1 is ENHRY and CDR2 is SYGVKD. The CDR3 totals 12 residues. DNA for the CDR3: TGTGCCATCAGTGGACAGAATCAGCCCCAGCATTTT. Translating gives CAISGQNQPQHF.

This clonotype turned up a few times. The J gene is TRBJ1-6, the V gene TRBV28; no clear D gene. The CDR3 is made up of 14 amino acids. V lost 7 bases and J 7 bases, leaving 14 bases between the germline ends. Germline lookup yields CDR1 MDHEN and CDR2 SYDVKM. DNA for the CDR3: TGTGCCAGCAATCTAGACACGGAAAATTCACCCCTCCACTTT. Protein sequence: CASNLDTENSPLHF.

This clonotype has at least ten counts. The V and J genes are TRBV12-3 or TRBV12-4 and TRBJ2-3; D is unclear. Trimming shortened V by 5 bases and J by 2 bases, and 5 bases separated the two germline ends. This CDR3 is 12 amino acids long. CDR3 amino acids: CASSLNTDTQYF. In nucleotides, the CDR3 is TGTGCCAGCAGTCTAAACACAGATACGCAGTATTTT.

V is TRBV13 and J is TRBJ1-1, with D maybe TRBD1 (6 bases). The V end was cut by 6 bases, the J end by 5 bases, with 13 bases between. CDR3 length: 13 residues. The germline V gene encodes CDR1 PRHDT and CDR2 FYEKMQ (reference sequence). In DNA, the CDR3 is TGTGCCAGCAGTCACCGACAGGCGACTGAAGCTTTCTTT. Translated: CASSHRQATEAFF.

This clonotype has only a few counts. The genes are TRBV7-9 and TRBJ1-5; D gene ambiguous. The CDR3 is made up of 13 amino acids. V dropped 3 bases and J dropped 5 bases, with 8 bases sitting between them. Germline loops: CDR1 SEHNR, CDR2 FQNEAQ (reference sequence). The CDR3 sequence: CASSLMADQPQHF. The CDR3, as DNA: TGTGCCAGCAGCTTGATGGCGGATCAGCCCCAGCATTTT.

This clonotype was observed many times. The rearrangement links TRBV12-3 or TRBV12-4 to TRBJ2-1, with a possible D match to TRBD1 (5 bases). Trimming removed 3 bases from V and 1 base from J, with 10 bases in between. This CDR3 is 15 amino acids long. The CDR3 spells CASSFGQGSYNEQFF. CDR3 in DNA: TGTGCCAGCAGTTTTGGGCAGGGATCCTACAATGAGCAGTTCTTC.

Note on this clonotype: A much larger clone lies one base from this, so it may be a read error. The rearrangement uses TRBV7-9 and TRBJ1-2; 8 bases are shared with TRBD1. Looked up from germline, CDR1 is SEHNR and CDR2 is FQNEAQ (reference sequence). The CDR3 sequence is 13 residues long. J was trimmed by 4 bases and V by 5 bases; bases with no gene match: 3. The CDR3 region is CASSAGGGYGYTF. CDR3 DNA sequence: TGTGCCAGCAGCGCAGGGGGCGGCTATGGCTACACCTTC.

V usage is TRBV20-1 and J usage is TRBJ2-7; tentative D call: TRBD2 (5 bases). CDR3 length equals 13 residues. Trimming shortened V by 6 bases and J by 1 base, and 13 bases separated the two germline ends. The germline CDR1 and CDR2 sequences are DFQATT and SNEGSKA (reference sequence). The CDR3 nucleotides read TGCAGTGCCTACCGAGGGATATCCTACGAGCAGTACTTC. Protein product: CSAYRGISYEQYF.

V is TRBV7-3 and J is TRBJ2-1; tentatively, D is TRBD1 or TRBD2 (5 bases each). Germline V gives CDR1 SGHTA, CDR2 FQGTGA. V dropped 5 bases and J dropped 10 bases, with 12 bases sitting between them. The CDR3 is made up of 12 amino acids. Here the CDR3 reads CASSMGRGEQFF. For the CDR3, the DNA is TGTGCCAGCAGCATGGGACGCGGGGAGCAGTTCTTC.

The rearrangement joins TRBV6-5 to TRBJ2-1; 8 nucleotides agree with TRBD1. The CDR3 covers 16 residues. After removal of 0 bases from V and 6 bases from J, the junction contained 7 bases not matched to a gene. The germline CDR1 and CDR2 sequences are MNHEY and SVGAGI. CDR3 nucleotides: TGTGCCAGCAGTTACTCGGACAGGGATTTAGTCAATGAGCAGTTCTTC. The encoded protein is CASSYSDRDLVNEQFF.

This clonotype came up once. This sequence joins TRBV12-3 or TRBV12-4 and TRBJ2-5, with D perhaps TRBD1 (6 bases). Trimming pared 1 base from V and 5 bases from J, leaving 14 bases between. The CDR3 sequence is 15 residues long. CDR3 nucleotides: TGTGCCAGCAGTTTAGGGGCAGGGCAGGGGGAGACCCAGTACTTC. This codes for CASSLGAGQGETQYF.

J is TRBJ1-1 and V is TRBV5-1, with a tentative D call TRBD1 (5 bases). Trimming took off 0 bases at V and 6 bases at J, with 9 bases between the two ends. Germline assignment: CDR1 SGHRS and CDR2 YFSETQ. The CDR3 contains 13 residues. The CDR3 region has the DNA TGCGCCAGCAGCTTGGCCGGGGCAGCTGAAGCTTTCTTT. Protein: CASSLAGAAEAFF. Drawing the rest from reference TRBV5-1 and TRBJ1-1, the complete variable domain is KAGVTQTPRYLIKTRGQQVTLSCSPISGHRSVSWYQQTPGQGLQFLFEYFSETQRNKGNFPGRFSGRQFSNSRSEMNVSTLELGDSALYLCASSLAGAAEAFFGQGTRLTVV.

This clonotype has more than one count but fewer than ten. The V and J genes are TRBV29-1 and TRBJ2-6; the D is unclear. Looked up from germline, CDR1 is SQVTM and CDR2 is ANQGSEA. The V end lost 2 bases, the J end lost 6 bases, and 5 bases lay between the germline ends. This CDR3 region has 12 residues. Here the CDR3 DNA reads TGCAGCGTTGAACTTTCGGCCAACGTCCTGACTTTC. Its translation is CSVELSANVLTF. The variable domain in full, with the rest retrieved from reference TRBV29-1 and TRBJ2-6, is SAVISQKPSRDICQRGTSLTIQCQVDSQVTMMFWYRQQPGQSLTLIATANQGSEATYESGFVIDKFPISRPNLTFSTLTVSNMSPEDSSIYLCSVELSANVLTFGAGSRLTVL.

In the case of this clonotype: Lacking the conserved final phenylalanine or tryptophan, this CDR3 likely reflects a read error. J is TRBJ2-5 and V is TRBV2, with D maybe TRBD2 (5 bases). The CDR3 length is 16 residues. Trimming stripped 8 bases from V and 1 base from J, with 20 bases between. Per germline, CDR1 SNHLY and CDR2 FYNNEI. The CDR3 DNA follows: TGTGCCAGCTCGCCTGCCAGTTGGGGAGCCCAAGAGACCCAGTACTAC. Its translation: CASSPASWGAQETQYY.

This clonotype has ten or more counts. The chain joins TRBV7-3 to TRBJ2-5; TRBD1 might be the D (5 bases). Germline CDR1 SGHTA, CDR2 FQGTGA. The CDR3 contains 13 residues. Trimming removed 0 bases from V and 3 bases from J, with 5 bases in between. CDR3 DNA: TGTGCCAGCAGCTTAACCAGGGAAGAGACCCAGTACTTC. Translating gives CASSLTREETQYF.

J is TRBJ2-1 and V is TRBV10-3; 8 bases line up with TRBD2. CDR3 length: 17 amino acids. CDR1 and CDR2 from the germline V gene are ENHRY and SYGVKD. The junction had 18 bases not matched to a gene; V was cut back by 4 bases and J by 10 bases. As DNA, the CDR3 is TGTGCCATCAGTGGGGGGCGAAGCGGGAGCTCGGAGTGGGAGCAGTTCTTC. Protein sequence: CAISGGRSGSSEWEQFF.

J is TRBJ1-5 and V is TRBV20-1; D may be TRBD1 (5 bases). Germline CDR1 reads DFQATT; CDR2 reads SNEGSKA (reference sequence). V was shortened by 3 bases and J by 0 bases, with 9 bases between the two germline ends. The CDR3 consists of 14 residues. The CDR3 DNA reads TGCAGTGCTAGTGGGGGGAATAGCAATCAGCCCCAGCATTTT. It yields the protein CSASGGNSNQPQHF.

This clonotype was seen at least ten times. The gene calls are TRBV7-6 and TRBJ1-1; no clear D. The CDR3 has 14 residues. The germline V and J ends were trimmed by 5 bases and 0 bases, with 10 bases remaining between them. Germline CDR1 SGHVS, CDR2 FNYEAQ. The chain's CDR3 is CASSDRSLNTEAFF. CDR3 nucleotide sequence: TGTGCCAGCAGCGATCGGTCGCTGAACACTGAAGCTTTCTTT.

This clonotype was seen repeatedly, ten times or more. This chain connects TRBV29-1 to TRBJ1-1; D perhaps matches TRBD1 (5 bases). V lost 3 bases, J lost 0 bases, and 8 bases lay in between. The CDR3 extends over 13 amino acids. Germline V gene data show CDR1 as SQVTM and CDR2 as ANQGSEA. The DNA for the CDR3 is TGCAGCGTTGAGAGGGGCTTGAACACTGAAGCTTTCTTT. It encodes CSVERGLNTEAFF.